Here is one T cell receptor (beta chain) with its context. Its target is not known. The data were obtained in a study of siplizumab effects on memory and regulatory T cells. The study's findings and limits: Both greater diversity than memory cells and a major contribution to the alloresponse seemed to characterize naive T cells. Under siplizumab, an average approximately 71% of mappable alloreactive CD4+ clones were Treg-derived, compared with 25% to 30% in controls. Siplizumab brought about a significant reduction in alloreactive sequences traceable to unstimulated CD4+ memory cells.

Some clones are missing from TCRdb's copy, which holds only in-frame ones; the method was immunoSEQ multiplex PCR. The sample lists approximately 100,000 clones, 92% seen once, with about 0.78% in the top ten. This sequence was found in a human donor in good health. The sequencing sample was made of Tregs sorted from blood.

The CDR3: CASSFGRVGYEQYF. CDR3 nucleotides: TGTGCCAGCAGTTTCGGGAGGGTTGGGTACGAGCAGTACTTC. The chain couples TRBV27 to TRBJ2-7, with 8 bases identical to TRBD2. The CDR3 is 14 residues long. V gave up 3 bases and J gave up 4 bases; unmatched junction bases: 5. In germline, CDR1 is MNHEY, CDR2 SMNVEV (reference sequence).